This is a list of T cell receptor beta chains from one sample in a study of blood T cells in healthy people across ages. TCRdb re-called the 5' RACE reads with MiXCR, one entry per CDR3 protein. The profile shows 1.5 million to 2 million distinct CDR3 sequences, 28% of them singletons. The sample was blood. The source is a woman aged 25 to 45 in good health. CDR3s include the opening cysteine and the closing phenylalanine or tryptophan. D genes are given only for firm matches. Where a row states a size, it is once, few, many or the class of an expanded clone; other rows omit it.

DNA	CDR3	V	J	size	D
TGCAGTGGGAGGTGGAATAGCGGGGGAGATACGCAGTATTTT	CSGRWNSGGDTQYF	TRBV20-1	TRBJ2-3	few	TRBD2
TGTGCCAGCAGCTTAAAGCCTCCTCGCCTGACTTTC	CASSLKPPRLTF	TRBV7-2	TRBJ2-6	many	NA
TGTGCCAGCAGCTTGGGGGACTACGAGCAGTGCTTC	CASSLGDYEQCF	TRBV11-1	TRBJ2-7	NA	TRBD2
TGCGCCAGCAGCTTGTCGGCAGGGGAGGCCAATGAGCAGTTCTTC	CASSLSAGEANEQFF	TRBV5-1	TRBJ2-1	few	NA
TGTGCCAGCAGCGAAGGGGTGCCCGATTCTGAGCAGTTCTTC	CASSEGVPDSEQFF	TRBV9	TRBJ2-1	many	NA
TGCGCCAGCAGCTTGGCCGTGGACACATTAAACATTCAGTACTTC	CASSLAVDTLNIQYF	TRBV5-1	TRBJ2-4	NA	NA
TGTGCCAGCAGTTTAGCGCGCGGTCAGACGGCCCAGCATTTT	CASSLARGQTAQHF	TRBV12-3/TRBV12-4	TRBJ1-5	NA	NA
TGTGCCAGCAGCCCCGCGGGTAGCACAGATACGCAGTATTTT	CASSPAGSTDTQYF	TRBV9	TRBJ2-3	many	NA
TGTGCCAGCAGCCCCCAGGCCGACTTAGGCTACACCTTC	CASSPQADLGYTF	TRBV6-2/TRBV6-3	TRBJ1-2	NA	NA
TGTGCCAGCAGCTTTACCGGGACTGGCACCTACGAGCAGTACTTC	CASSFTGTGTYEQYF	TRBV7-2	TRBJ2-7	few	NA
TGCGCCAGCAGCTTCGGTACGGGAGTGGATACGCAGTATTTT	CASSFGTGVDTQYF	TRBV5-1	TRBJ2-3	many	NA
TGTGCCAGCAGCTTTGAACCAGGGGGCGATCAGCCCCAGCATTTT	CASSFEPGGDQPQHF	TRBV9	TRBJ1-5	NA	TRBD1
TGTGCCAGCAACGGACTAGCGACTTACAATGAGCAGTTCTTC	CASNGLATYNEQFF	TRBV12-3/TRBV12-4	TRBJ2-1	NA	TRBD2
TGTGCCTCCCTCGGAGGGGAGCACGAGCAGTACTTC	CASLGGEHEQYF	TRBV24-1	TRBJ2-7	NA	NA
TGTGCCAGCAGCTCACCGGGTGGGGGCACAGATACGCAGTATTTT	CASSSPGGGTDTQYF	TRBV7-9	TRBJ2-3	NA	NA
TGTGCCAGCAGCCGAACCCGGACCTCATCACCCCTCCACTTT	CASSRTRTSSPLHF	TRBV14	TRBJ1-6	few	NA
TGCGCCAGCAGCCAACATCGAACTTTCCTGAACACTGAAGCTTTCTTT	CASSQHRTFLNTEAFF	TRBV4-3	TRBJ1-1	NA	NA
TGTGCCAGCACCCCGGCTGCTACCCAGTACTTC	CASTPAATQYF	TRBV2	TRBJ2-5	NA	NA
TGTGCCAGCTCACCGACAGGGGACCCGTCCTGCGAGCAGTACTTC	CASSPTGDPSCEQYF	TRBV18	TRBJ2-7	NA	TRBD1
TGCAGTGCTAGAGATCTGGTGGGGCCGGGAGAGACCCAGTACTTC	CSARDLVGPGETQYF	TRBV20-1	TRBJ2-5	NA	NA
TGCGCCAGCAGCGAGAATTGGGAGGCCCAGTACTTC	CASSENWEAQYF	TRBV5-1	TRBJ2-5	NA	NA
TGTGCCAGCAGTTACGGCCCTAGCGGGGGTGGGGAGACCCAGTACTTC	CASSYGPSGGGETQYF	TRBV6-5	TRBJ2-5	few	TRBD2
TGCAGTGCTAGAGACTCAGGGGTCCCTGGCTACACCTTC	CSARDSGVPGYTF	TRBV20-1	TRBJ1-2	NA	NA
TGTGCCAGCAGTTTATCCACAGGGGGTCGGGGTCAGCCCCAGCATTTT	CASSLSTGGRGQPQHF	TRBV27	TRBJ1-5	NA	TRBD1
TGCAGTGCTAGGCTTACAGGGGAGGGCCCTTCCGCCGACAATGAGCAGTTCTTC	CSARLTGEGPSADNEQFF	TRBV20-1	TRBJ2-1	NA	NA
TGTACCAGCAGCCCGGGTCTTTCCTACGAGCAGTACTTC	CTSSPGLSYEQYF	TRBV27	TRBJ2-7	NA	NA
TGCGCCAGCAGTCTTGATACCACTAGCGTCTTGAACGAGCAGTACTTC	CASSLDTTSVLNEQYF	TRBV5-1	TRBJ2-7	NA	TRBD2
TGCGCCAGCAGACCTGGACAGGGGGCGACGGGCGGGGCCAACGTCCTGACTTTC	CASRPGQGATGGANVLTF	TRBV5-1	TRBJ2-6	few	TRBD1
TGCGCCAGCAGCTCCCGTTCGTCTTGGGAGACCCAGTACTTC	CASSSRSSWETQYF	TRBV5-1	TRBJ2-5	few	NA
TGTGCCAGCAGCCTAGCAGGACAGGGGGCGAATCCGCCCCAGCATTTT	CASSLAGQGANPPQHF	TRBV7-9	TRBJ1-5	NA	TRBD1
TGTGCCAGCAGTTGTTGGACAGGGGATGGGAATCAGCCCCAGCATTTT	CASSCWTGDGNQPQHF	TRBV7-2	TRBJ1-5	NA	TRBD1
TGTGCCAGCAGCCGATCAGCGGGGGGTCGGGACGAGCAGTACTTC	CASSRSAGGRDEQYF	TRBV7-3	TRBJ2-7	NA	TRBD2
TGTGCCAGCAGGGGGGCAGGGGGAGAAGAGACCCAGTACTTC	CASRGAGGEETQYF	TRBV28	TRBJ2-5	few	TRBD1
TGTGCCAGCAGTATCGGACAGGGCATCACATACAATGAGCAGTTCTTC	CASSIGQGITYNEQFF	TRBV12-3/TRBV12-4	TRBJ2-1	NA	TRBD1
TGTGCCAGCAGTTACCCACTACAGGACAGAGGGTCCTCCTACGAGCAGTACTTC	CASSYPLQDRGSSYEQYF	TRBV6-5	TRBJ2-7	NA	NA
TGTGCCAGCAGAAAGGACAGGGCCAATGAGCAGTTCTTC	CASRKDRANEQFF	TRBV7-2	TRBJ2-1	few	TRBD1
TGTACCAGCAGTCTCGGGACAGGGGGGTACGAGCAGTACTTC	CTSSLGTGGYEQYF	TRBV12-3/TRBV12-4	TRBJ2-7	NA	TRBD1
TGCGCCAGCAGCCATTCGACGGGAACCGGGGAGCTGTTTTTT	CASSHSTGTGELFF	TRBV4-1	TRBJ2-2	few	NA
TGTGCCAGCAGCGCGCGGGGGGGCGCCTACAATGAGCAGTTCTTC	CASSARGGAYNEQFF	TRBV7-2	TRBJ2-1	NA	TRBD2
TGTGCCAGCCTGGGACTAGCGGGGTACTATGATCAGTTCTTC	CASLGLAGYYDQFF	TRBV2	TRBJ2-1	few	TRBD2
TGCGCCAGCAGCTTGGCGGGGGCGCAGGTGTCTAGTGAAGCTTTCTTT	CASSLAGAQVSSEAFF	TRBV5-1	TRBJ1-1	NA	NA
TGCAGCGTTGCACGACAGGGAGGGATGCTTTACGAGCAGTACTTC	CSVARQGGMLYEQYF	TRBV29-1	TRBJ2-7	few	NA
TGCAGTGCTAGAGATTTTAGGGGAGACAATTCACCCCTCCACTTT	CSARDFRGDNSPLHF	TRBV20-1	TRBJ1-6	NA	NA
TGTGCCAGCAGCCAGGGGGGCCCTTGGAGCAATCAGCCCCAGCATTTT	CASSQGGPWSNQPQHF	TRBV3-1	TRBJ1-5	few	NA
TGTGCCAGCAGCTCCCCGGGACAAAGGAATTCACCCCTCCACTTT	CASSSPGQRNSPLHF	TRBV7-9	TRBJ1-6	few	NA
TGTGCCAGCAGCTTAATGACTAGCGGGAGTCTGTACGAGCAGTACTTC	CASSLMTSGSLYEQYF	TRBV7-2	TRBJ2-7	many	TRBD2
TGTGCCAGCAGCCCCGGACAGGGGGGGGAAGAGACCCAGTACTTC	CASSPGQGGEETQYF	TRBV7-9	TRBJ2-5	many	TRBD1
TGCGCCAGCAGCTTGGGGGCCGTTGGCACCGGGGAGCTGTTTTTT	CASSLGAVGTGELFF	TRBV5-1	TRBJ2-2	NA	NA